This T cell receptor beta chain was documented in a study of cytomegalovirus exposure and HLA in healthy donors. Whole-study context: Tens of millions of unique TCR sequences came from HLA-typed donors in an early release.

PCR employed 60 Vbeta and 13 Jbeta primers. Methods used by the authors: Later analysis identified tens of millions of unique TCR beta chains, about 10 million shared. The table came from immunoSEQ multiplex PCR; TCRdb's copy has only in-frame clones and leaves some out. Clone size and the V and J calls come from that table; the DNA yielded D and trimming. The sample has 150,000 or so clones; roughly 88% are singletons. This clone was counted a few times. The antigen remains unidentified. The ends lost 7 bases at V and 5 bases at J; junction bases unmatched: 9. The CDR3 length is 15 residues. Germline CDR1 SNHLY, CDR2 FYNNEI. General study points: DRB1 had the most TCR associations and HLA-C the fewest, a later analysis found, with rates varying by HLA locus. In a later analysis, HLA-associated TCR beta chains were more clonally expanded than equally common others.

This TCR was recovered from a man younger than 35 in good health and CMV-seropositive. Sequenced input: PBMCs. V usage is TRBV2 and J usage is TRBJ1-5; the match to TRBD1 covers 9 bases. The CDR3 DNA sequence: TGTGCCAGCATGGAGGGACAGGGAAGGCATCAGCCCCAGCATTTT. Its translation is CASMEGQGRHQPQHF.